This T cell receptor (beta chain) was identified during a study of technical replicates of blood from several donors. Assay used: immunoSEQ multiplex PCR; TCRdb lists only in-frame clones, some missing. Of about 75,000 clones listed, around 97% are singletons. CDR1 is MNHEY, CDR2 SMNVEV, per germline (reference sequence). The CDR3 has 12 residues. Trimming removed 2 bases at V and 6 bases at J, with 7 bases between. This chain joins TRBV27 and TRBJ1-1; the D gene is possibly TRBD1 (6 bases). The TCR originated in a human donor in good health. Specimen: T cells isolated from PBMCs. The CDR3 is CASSLEGAEAFF. CDR3 nucleotides: TGTGCCAGCAGTTTAGAGGGGGCTGAAGCTTTCTTT.